A selection of T cell receptor beta chains follows, all from one sample in a study of CD8 T cells in Susac syndrome. TCRdb recomputed calls from the immunoSEQ multiplex PCR reads with MiXCR, one row per CDR3 protein. The table includes roughly 200,000 distinct CDR3 sequences, around 95% detected once. What was sequenced was CD4+ T cells from PBMCs. The receptors were sampled from a human donor in good health. The CDR3 runs from the conserved cysteine through the conserved F or W. A D gene is named only where the DNA matches it firmly. For some rows the clone size is stated as once, few or many, or as a class when expanded; others skip it.

CDR3aa	CDR3nt	v_gene	abundance	d_gene	j_gene
CSAQRGGTDTQYF	TGCAGTGCTCAGCGGGGGGGCACAGATACGCAGTATTTT	TRBV20-1	.	TRBD2	TRBJ2-3
CSVALRGAWETQYF	TGCAGCGTTGCCCTTCGGGGGGCCTGGGAGACCCAGTACTTC	TRBV29-1	.	.	TRBJ2-5
CAWSVGGRGAFF	TGTGCCTGGAGTGTGGGAGGGCGTGGAGCTTTCTTT	TRBV30	.	.	TRBJ1-1
CATSRDWGSADTQYF	TGTGCCACCAGCAGAGATTGGGGGTCGGCGGATACGCAGTATTTT	TRBV15	.	.	TRBJ2-3
CASSPPERKETQYF	TGTGCCAGCTCACCCCCCGAGCGGAAAGAGACCCAGTACTTC	TRBV18	.	.	TRBJ2-5
CSARAGTTWDTQYF	TGCAGTGCTAGAGCCGGGACCACCTGGGATACGCAGTATTTT	TRBV20-1	.	.	TRBJ2-3
CSARDPAGVANEQFF	TGCAGTGCTAGAGATCCGGCAGGGGTTGCCAATGAGCAGTTCTTC	TRBV20-1	.	.	TRBJ2-1
CASSLTDRMEAFF	TGTGCCAGCAGCTTGACAGATCGGATGGAAGCTTTCTTT	TRBV11-1	.	.	TRBJ1-1
CSSSSGTDTQYF	TGCAGCTCCTCTAGCGGCACAGATACGCAGTATTTT	TRBV20-1	.	.	TRBJ2-3
CATGDSLTGELFF	TGTGCCACCGGGGACAGCTTAACCGGGGAGCTGTTTTTT	TRBV15	.	TRBD1	TRBJ2-2
CASSGWGNQPQHF	TGTGCCAGCAGCGGTTGGGGCAATCAGCCCCAGCATTTT	TRBV6-2/TRBV6-3	once	.	TRBJ1-5
CSARKDYEQYF	TGCAGTGCTAGGAAAGACTACGAGCAGTACTTC	TRBV20-1	once	.	TRBJ2-7
CSSLSSGRSSDTQYF	TGCAGCTCCCTGTCTAGCGGGAGGTCTTCAGATACGCAGTATTTT	TRBV29-1	.	TRBD2	TRBJ2-3
CASSQGLAGGPGLDTQYF	TGTGCCAGCAGTCAAGGACTAGCGGGGGGGCCTGGCCTAGATACGCAGTATTTT	TRBV27	.	TRBD2	TRBJ2-3
CASSPPGQGNEQFF	TGTGCCAGCAGCCCGCCGGGACAGGGGAATGAGCAGTTCTTC	TRBV7-2	.	TRBD1	TRBJ2-1
CASSAAQNTEAFF	TGTGCCAGCAGTGCCGCGCAGAACACTGAAGCTTTCTTT	TRBV6-4	.	.	TRBJ1-1
CASSRQGAADTEAFF	TGTGCCAGCTCACGACAGGGGGCGGCGGACACTGAAGCTTTCTTT	TRBV18	.	TRBD1	TRBJ1-1
CASSLSLGSTDTQYF	TGCGCCAGCAGCTTGTCCTTGGGGAGCACAGATACGCAGTATTTT	TRBV5-1	.	.	TRBJ2-3
CASSITGSETQYF	TGTGCCAGCAGTATTACAGGGTCGGAGACCCAGTACTTC	TRBV11-2	.	.	TRBJ2-5
CAWRGGERELQYF	TGTGCCTGGAGAGGGGGTGAGCGGGAACTGCAGTATTTT	TRBV30	.	.	TRBJ2-3
CATSRDRGDAEKLFF	TGTGCCACCAGCAGAGATCGTGGGGATGCGGAAAAACTGTTTTTT	TRBV15	.	.	TRBJ1-4
CSVNRARDTEAFF	TGCAGCGTTAACAGGGCTAGGGACACTGAAGCTTTCTTT	TRBV29-1	.	.	TRBJ1-1
CASSAQGLSEAFF	TGTGCCAGCAGCGCACAGGGCCTCTCGGAAGCTTTCTTT	TRBV2	.	.	TRBJ1-1
CASSLARGVKTQYF	TGTGCCAGCAGCTTAGCGCGGGGAGTAAAGACCCAGTACTTC	TRBV7-9	.	.	TRBJ2-5
CASSARGSNYGYTF	TGTGCCAGCAGTGCGAGGGGGTCTAACTATGGCTACACCTTC	TRBV27	.	.	TRBJ1-2
CASRPRRGGGEKLFF	TGTGCCAGCAGGCCCCGCAGGGGGGGTGGGGAAAAACTGTTTTTT	TRBV12-3/TRBV12-4	.	TRBD1	TRBJ1-4
CASSQTPETQYF	TGTGCCAGCAGCCAGACCCCAGAGACCCAGTACTTC	TRBV12-3/TRBV12-4	.	.	TRBJ2-5
CASSQDFSEGQPQHF	TGTGCCAGCAGCCAAGACTTTAGCGAAGGTCAGCCCCAGCATTTT	TRBV3-1	.	.	TRBJ1-5
CASSLTDGGETQYF	TGTGCCAGCAGCCTCACGGACGGGGGAGAGACCCAGTACTTC	TRBV27	.	.	TRBJ2-5
CASSESTLRGQYF	TGTGCCAGCAGTGAATCAACACTACGAGGGCAGTACTTC	TRBV2	.	.	TRBJ2-7
CSVLRGEETQYF	TGCAGCGTTTTAAGAGGGGAAGAGACCCAGTACTTC	TRBV29-1	.	.	TRBJ2-5
CSAALGPNGYTF	TGCAGTGCTGCCTTGGGACCGAATGGCTACACCTTC	TRBV20-1	.	.	TRBJ1-2
CASSRLAGEVAEQFF	TGTGCCAGCAGCAGACTAGCGGGAGAGGTTGCTGAGCAGTTCTTC	TRBV2	.	TRBD2	TRBJ2-1
CASSMAGDKFF	TGTGCCAGCAGCATGGCGGGGGATAAGTTCTTC	TRBV2	.	TRBD2	TRBJ2-1
CSGTQGNTIYF	TGCAGCGGGACACAGGGAAACACCATATATTTT	TRBV29-1	.	.	TRBJ1-3
CATSRVSCGYTF	TGTGCCACCAGCAGAGTGTCGTGTGGCTACACCTTC	TRBV15	.	.	TRBJ1-2
CASRQQGSNYGYTF	TGTGCCAGCAGACAGCAGGGATCGAACTATGGCTACACCTTC	TRBV7-9	.	.	TRBJ1-2
CASSLTGSLNTEAFF	TGCGCCAGCAGCTTGACAGGGAGTTTGAACACTGAAGCTTTCTTT	TRBV5-1	.	.	TRBJ1-1
CATKAMPSTDTQYF	TGTGCCACCAAGGCAATGCCTAGCACAGATACGCAGTATTTT	TRBV6-1	.	.	TRBJ2-3
CASSYERDRGPDEQFF	TGTGCCAGCAGCTATGAAAGGGACAGGGGGCCGGATGAGCAGTTCTTC	TRBV7-9	.	TRBD1	TRBJ2-1
CASGSASRPETQYF	TGCGCCAGCGGGTCGGCTAGCCGTCCAGAGACCCAGTACTTC	TRBV5-1	.	.	TRBJ2-5
CASSFTTQGVTDTQYF	TGCGCCAGCAGCTTTACAACACAGGGTGTCACAGATACGCAGTATTTT	TRBV5-1	.	.	TRBJ2-3
CSATRTGGNQPQHF	TGCAGTGCTACCCGGACAGGGGGCAATCAGCCCCAGCATTTT	TRBV20-1	.	TRBD1	TRBJ1-5
CSLGRDEKLFF	TGCAGTCTGGGGCGGGATGAAAAACTGTTTTTT	TRBV20-1	.	.	TRBJ1-4
CASSYGQGTNEQYF	TGCGCCAGCAGTTACGGACAGGGAACCAACGAGCAGTACTTC	TRBV5-1	.	TRBD1	TRBJ2-7
CSARDRNEQFF	TGCAGTGCTAGAGATCGGAATGAGCAGTTCTTC	TRBV20-1	.	.	TRBJ2-1